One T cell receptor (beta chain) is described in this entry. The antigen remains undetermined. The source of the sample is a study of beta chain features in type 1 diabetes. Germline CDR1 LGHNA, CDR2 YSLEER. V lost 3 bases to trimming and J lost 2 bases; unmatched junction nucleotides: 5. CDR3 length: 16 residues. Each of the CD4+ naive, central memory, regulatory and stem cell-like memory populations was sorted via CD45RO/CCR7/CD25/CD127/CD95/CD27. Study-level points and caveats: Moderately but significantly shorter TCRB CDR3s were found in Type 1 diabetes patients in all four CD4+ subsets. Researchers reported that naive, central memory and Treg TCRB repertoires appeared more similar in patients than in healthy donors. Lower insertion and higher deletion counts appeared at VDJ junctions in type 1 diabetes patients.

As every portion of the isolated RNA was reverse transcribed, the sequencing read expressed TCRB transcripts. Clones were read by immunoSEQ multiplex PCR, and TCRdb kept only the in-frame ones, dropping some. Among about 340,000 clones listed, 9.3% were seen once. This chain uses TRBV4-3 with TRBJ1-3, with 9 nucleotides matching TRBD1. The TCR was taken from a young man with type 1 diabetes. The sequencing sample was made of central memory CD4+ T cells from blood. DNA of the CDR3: TGCGCCAGCAGCCAGGACAGGGGATTGCCTGGAAACACCATATATTTT. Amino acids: CASSQDRGLPGNTIYF.